A single sample is the source of the 25 T cell receptor beta chains below, sequenced in a study of blood T cells in healthy people across ages. The use of a sample-barcoded 5' primer and a J-beta primer mix characterized a second PCR of roughly 6 to 12 cycles. One entry per CDR3 protein results from TCRdb running MiXCR on the 5' RACE reads. This sample has hundreds of thousands of distinct CDR3 sequences, with around 49% found just once. The material sequenced was blood. These receptors were collected from a woman aged 55 to 70 in good health.

A note on this clonotype: The junction does not match germline at one end; this may be a read error. The chain joins TRBV7-2 to TRBJ2-5, with TRBD1 identical over 9 bases. CDR1 SGHTA and CDR2 FQGNSA come from the germline V gene. The CDR3 extends over 16 amino acids. The CDR3 sequence: CAGSADRGGDQETQYF. The CDR3 coding sequence is TGTGCCGGCAGCGCGGACAGGGGAGGAGACCAAGAGACCCAGTACTTC.

This chain connects TRBV25-1 to TRBJ1-1, with 7 bases aligning to TRBD1. The germline V gene encodes CDR1 MGHDK and CDR2 SYGVNS. V dropped 1 base and J dropped 7; count of bases not matched to a gene: 15. This CDR3 spans 17 amino acids. The CDR3 sequence is CASSESKGAAFFIEAFF. CDR3 DNA sequence: TGTGCCAGCAGTGAATCGAAGGGGGCAGCTTTCTTCATTGAAGCTTTCTTT.

As to this clonotype: A read error may be the cause here, since a much bigger clone is one base away. The chain combines TRBV5-1 with TRBJ2-7; D possibly uses TRBD1 or TRBD2 (5 bases each). Germline V gene data show CDR1 as SGHRS and CDR2 as YFSETQ. This CDR3 has 15 residues. Between the trimmed V and J ends, which lost 2 bases and 5 bases, there was a span of 17 bases. CDR3 DNA: TGCGCCAGCAGCTTATCGAGAGGGGTGTACAACGAGCAGTACTTC. Protein: CASSLSRGVYNEQYF.

This clonotype showed up just once. The chain combines TRBV20-1 with TRBJ2-7; no firm D call. The end of the DNA is better explained by TRBJ2-4, so the J call may be wrong. The CDR3 has 17 amino acids. The germline V gene has CDR1 DFQATT and CDR2 SNEGSKA (reference sequence). CDR3 protein: CSASQDSLGYAKNIQYF. CDR3 in DNA: TGCAGTGCTAGTCAGGATTCATTGGGTTACGCCAAAAACATTCAGTACTTC.

The chain carries TRBV24-1 and TRBJ2-7; 10 nucleotides line up with TRBD2. The germline CDR1 and CDR2 sequences are KGHDR and SFDVKD. This CDR3 comprises 16 residues. Trimming cost V 4 bases and J 1 base; bases outside gene matches: 6. This chain's CDR3 is CATSDPTSGTSYEQYF. Here the CDR3 DNA reads TGTGCCACCAGTGACCCTACTAGCGGGACTTCCTACGAGCAGTACTTC.

This clonotype occurred a few times. V and J are TRBV7-8 and TRBJ2-7; 7 positions agree with TRBD1. The CDR3 extends over 15 amino acids. The V gene end was trimmed by 6 bases and the J gene end by 2 bases; junction bases not matched to a gene: 10. Germline CDR1 is SGHVS and CDR2 is FQNEAQ. The CDR3 here is CASSSQGWVTYEQYF. The CDR3 DNA reads TGTGCCAGCAGTTCACAGGGGTGGGTGACCTACGAGCAGTACTTC. Variable domain in full (rest from reference TRBV7-8 and TRBJ2-7): GAGVSQSPRYKVAKRGQDVALRCDPISGHVSLFWYQQALGQGPEFLTYFQNEAQLDKSGLPSDRFFAERPEGSVSTLKIQRTQQEDSAVYLCASSSQGWVTYEQYFGPGTRLTVT.

The genes are TRBV6-5 and TRBJ2-6; no reliable D call. Germline CDR1 and CDR2: MNHEY and SVGAGI. The V end was cut by 7 bases, the J end by 2 bases, with 6 bases between. This CDR3 has 13 residues. DNA for the CDR3: TGTGCCAGCATTGGGGCTGGGGCCAACGTCCTGACTTTC. It specifies CASIGAGANVLTF.

This CDR3 reads CASSPGTSGSVAYEQYF. DNA of the CDR3: TGTGCCAGCAGTCCCGGGACTAGCGGGAGTGTCGCCTACGAGCAGTACTTC. The V gene is TRBV28, the J gene TRBJ2-7; TRBD2 matches 14 bases. Germline assignment: CDR1 MDHEN and CDR2 SYDVKM. The length of the CDR3 is 17 residues. The trim removed 5 bases at V and 2 bases at J, leaving 8 bases unmatched.

The gene calls are TRBV28 and TRBJ1-2, with 9 bases that match TRBD1. The CDR3 contains 16 residues. Germline CDR1 MDHEN, CDR2 SYDVKM. V shed 3 bases, J shed 4 bases, and the junction held 9 bases outside the gene matches. The CDR3 sequence: CASSFPRTGALYGYTF. The CDR3 bases are TGTGCCAGCAGTTTCCCCCGGACAGGGGCCCTCTATGGCTACACCTTC.

CDR3 protein: CSASAGPYNEQFF. Here the CDR3 DNA reads TGCAGTGCTAGTGCAGGGCCCTACAATGAGCAGTTCTTC. V usage is TRBV20-1 and J usage is TRBJ2-1; tentatively, D is TRBD1 (5 bases). The germline V gene has CDR1 DFQATT and CDR2 SNEGSKA (reference sequence). Trimming left V 3 bases short and J 2 bases short, with 8 bases between. The CDR3 totals 13 residues.

V usage is TRBV6-2 or TRBV6-3 and J usage is TRBJ2-3, with D possibly being TRBD1 (5 bases). Trimming removed 2 bases from V and 0 bases from J, with 9 bases in between. The CDR3 is made up of 15 amino acids. Germline values: CDR1 MNHEY, CDR2 SVGEGT. The CDR3 reads CASSYGAPSTDTQYF. As DNA, the CDR3 is TGTGCCAGCAGTTACGGGGCGCCAAGCACAGATACGCAGTATTTT.

This rearrangement joins TRBV15 to TRBJ1-5, with D unclear. Germline loops: CDR1 LNHNV, CDR2 YYDKDF (reference sequence). CDR3 size: 12 residues. V was trimmed by 2 bases and J by 4 bases, leaving 3 bases between them. The CDR3 bases are TGTGCCACCAGCAGAATAAATCAGCCCCAGCATTTT. It codes for CATSRINQPQHF. Complete variable domain (other parts from reference TRBV15 and TRBJ1-5): DAMVIQNPRYQVTQFGKPVTLSCSQTLNHNVMYWYQQKSSQAPKLLFHYYDKDFNNEADTPDNFQSRRPNTSFCFLDIRSPGLGDTAMYLCATSRINQPQHFGDGTRLSIL.

V gene TRBV20-1 combines with J gene TRBJ2-7, with D uncertain. V lost 2 bases, J lost 2 bases, and 16 bases lay in between. The CDR3 spans 15 residues. The germline V gene has CDR1 DFQATT and CDR2 SNEGSKA (reference sequence). As DNA, the CDR3 is TGCAGTGCTAGAAAGCCGGGTGGGGTGCCCTACGAGCAGTACTTC. Protein product: CSARKPGGVPYEQYF.

The gene calls are TRBV4-1 and TRBJ2-4, with TRBD2 matching over 13 bases. CDR3 length: 20 amino acids. V gave up 1 base and J gave up 2 bases; unmatched junction bases: 11. Per the germline V gene, CDR1 is MGHRA and CDR2 is YSYEKL. CDR3 amino acids: CASSQAPRTSGSDTKNIQYF. The CDR3 DNA reads as TGCGCCAGCAGCCAAGCCCCTCGGACTAGCGGGAGCGACACCAAAAACATTCAGTACTTC.

This clonotype occurred once. The rearrangement uses TRBV7-9 and TRBJ2-2; 7 positions match TRBD2. The trim removed 8 bases at V and 3 bases at J, leaving 12 bases unmatched. The CDR3 has 16 residues. Germline V gene lookup returns CDR1 SEHNR and CDR2 FQNEAQ (reference sequence). The CDR3 coding sequence is TGTGCCAGCGGTGACCCGGGACTAACGTACACCGGGGAGCTGTTTTTT. As protein: CASGDPGLTYTGELFF.

The rearrangement links TRBV15 to TRBJ1-2; D perhaps matches TRBD1 (6 bases). This CDR3 is 14 amino acids long. Germline CDR1 and CDR2: LNHNV and YYDKDF (reference sequence). Trimming pared 5 bases from V and 4 bases from J, leaving 14 bases between. The CDR3 is CATSPRTVTYGYTF. The CDR3 DNA sequence: TGTGCCACCAGCCCGCGGACAGTCACCTATGGCTACACCTTC.

J is TRBJ2-6 and V is TRBV11-1; D remains unclear. The CDR3 consists of 16 residues. Trimming pared 6 bases from V and 0 bases from J, leaving 12 bases between. Germline loops: CDR1 SGHAT, CDR2 FQDESV (reference sequence). CDR3 DNA: TGTGCCAGCAGTTTTCTTGGTAGCTCTGGGGCCAACGTCCTGACTTTC. As protein: CASSFLGSSGANVLTF.

The V gene is TRBV12-3 or TRBV12-4, the J gene TRBJ2-1, with TRBD2 matching over 9 bases. V lost 0 bases to trimming and J lost 7 bases; unmatched junction nucleotides: 13. CDR3 size: 18 residues. CDR3 region: CASSLALTTLAGINEQFF. The DNA for the CDR3 is TGTGCCAGCAGTTTAGCGCTTACCACTCTAGCGGGAATAAATGAGCAGTTCTTC.

The genes are TRBV6-5 and TRBJ2-6; no definite D call. CDR3 length equals 15 residues. Deletions cut 6 bases from V and 1 base from J, with 10 bases between. Germline loops: CDR1 MNHEY, CDR2 SVGAGI. Here the CDR3 DNA reads TGTGCCAGCAGGCGTCAGCGATCTGGGGCCAACGTCCTGACTTTC. Its protein product is CASRRQRSGANVLTF.

The chain employs TRBV5-5 and TRBJ2-1, with 7 bases that match TRBD1. Germline V gene sequence: CDR1 SGHKS, CDR2 YYEKEE (reference sequence). V lost 1 base to trimming and J lost 10 bases; unmatched junction nucleotides: 8. This CDR3 region has 14 residues. In DNA, the CDR3 is TGTGCCAGCAGCTTGCGGGACAGTTCCTACGAGCAGTTCTTC. This codes for CASSLRDSSYEQFF.

The chain has TRBV29-1 and TRBJ2-7; TRBD1 aligns across 7 bases. With V trimmed by 4 bases and J by 7 bases, 10 bases remained unmatched. Germline-derived CDR1 and CDR2 are SQVTM and ANQGSEA. CDR3 size: 13 residues. CDR3: CSVVRGHRGEQYF. The CDR3 DNA reads as TGCAGCGTTGTAAGGGGGCACCGGGGTGAGCAGTACTTC.

Comments on this clonotype: The germline gene is not matched at one end of the junction; a read error may be the cause. The V call is TRBV5-1, the J call TRBJ2-3; the D is unclear. Germline CDR1 and CDR2: SGHRS and YFSETQ. The CDR3 sequence is 13 residues long. CDR3 sequence reads: CASSNQPTDTQYF. In DNA form, the CDR3 reads TGTGCCAGCAGCAACCAACCCACAGATACGCAGTATTTT.

The chain joins TRBV7-9 to TRBJ2-6; D is undetermined. The CDR3 consists of 18 residues. Germline values: CDR1 SEHNR, CDR2 FQNEAQ (reference sequence). V gave up 5 bases and J gave up 0 bases, with 17 bases separating them. Written as DNA, the CDR3 is TGTGCCAGCAGCGCGACCCGTAAGGTCCCCTCTGGGGCCAACGTCCTGACTTTC. Translating it yields CASSATRKVPSGANVLTF.

The CDR3 DNA is TGTGCCAGCAGTTTATCCGACAGGGGGCTCGAGCAGTACTTC. Amino acid sequence: CASSLSDRGLEQYF. The chain couples TRBV28 to TRBJ2-7; 10 bases fit TRBD1. The CDR3 consists of 14 residues. Germline values: CDR1 MDHEN, CDR2 SYDVKM. V lost 1 base, J lost 6 bases, and 3 bases stayed unmatched.

This clonotype was recorded once. CDR3 sequence reads: CASSFPPENSYEQYF. The CDR3 bases are TGTGCCAGCAGCTTTCCCCCGGAGAACTCCTACGAGCAGTACTTC. The chain employs TRBV11-2 and TRBJ2-7; D unclear. Trimming stripped 3 bases from V and 0 bases from J, with 12 bases between. CDR1 and CDR2 from the germline V gene are SGHAT and FQNNGV. The CDR3 runs 15 residues.